This T cell receptor (beta chain) stems from a study of blood T cell repertoires in COVID-19. Study at large: Samples came from the United States, Italy and Spain, spanning acute and convalescent COVID-19. In each case, the material was cDNA or gDNA derived from T cells, B-cell-depleted T cells, or PBMCs.

This CDR3 spans 13 amino acids. The germline V gene has CDR1 ENHRY and CDR2 SYGVKD. V lost 5 bases, J lost 4 bases, and 4 bases stayed unmatched. Per the authors' pipeline: Nucleated cell counts were estimated from reference gene primer amplification. The assay was immunoSEQ multiplex PCR, and TCRdb's table has in-frame clones only and misses some. Clone size and V and J calls were adopted from that table, with D and trimming inferred from the DNA. The sample has fewer than 150,000 clones; just under 90% are singletons. The TCR sequence derives from a woman aged 40 to 50 with acute or convalescent COVID-19. Sample: peripheral blood. The rearrangement links TRBV10-3 to TRBJ1-1; 7 bases fit TRBD1. CDR3 coding DNA: TGTGCCATCAGTATGACAGGGCCCACTGAAGCTTTCTTT. Its translation is CAISMTGPTEAFF.